This TCR beta chain emerged from a study of OX40 agonist ivuxolimab in advanced cancers. Study-level background: Patients received ivuxolimab, an intravenous treatment, every 2 weeks at 0.01 to 10 mg/kg. The study, taken as a whole, reports: Near-lowest levels of clonal expansion characterized partial responders at 0.1-3.0 mg/kg.

The CDR3 consists of 15 residues. The V gene lost 3 bases and the J gene lost 6 bases, with 18 bases spanning the gap. Germline V lookup: CDR1 SGHNT, CDR2 YYREEE (reference sequence). In regard to this clone: Its antigen remains unidentified.

Systemic immunosuppression or autoimmune disease history was grounds to exclude patients. Data came from immunoSEQ multiplex PCR; TCRdb stores just in-frame clones and leaves some out. Counted here are tens of thousands of clones, 70% to 90% occurring once; the ten biggest clones make up under 0.9%. The sequences come from CD4+ or CD8+ T cells sorted from blood, collected in a trial of the OX40 agonist ivuxolimab. The origin of this receptor is an adult with an advanced solid tumor such as melanoma, head and neck, liver or kidney cancer. The chain couples TRBV5-4 to TRBJ1-2; D may be TRBD1 (5 bases). CDR3 nucleotides: TGTGCCAGCAGCTCGGTCAACAGTAGGGGCGATGGCTACACCTTC. Amino acids: CASSSVNSRGDGYTF.